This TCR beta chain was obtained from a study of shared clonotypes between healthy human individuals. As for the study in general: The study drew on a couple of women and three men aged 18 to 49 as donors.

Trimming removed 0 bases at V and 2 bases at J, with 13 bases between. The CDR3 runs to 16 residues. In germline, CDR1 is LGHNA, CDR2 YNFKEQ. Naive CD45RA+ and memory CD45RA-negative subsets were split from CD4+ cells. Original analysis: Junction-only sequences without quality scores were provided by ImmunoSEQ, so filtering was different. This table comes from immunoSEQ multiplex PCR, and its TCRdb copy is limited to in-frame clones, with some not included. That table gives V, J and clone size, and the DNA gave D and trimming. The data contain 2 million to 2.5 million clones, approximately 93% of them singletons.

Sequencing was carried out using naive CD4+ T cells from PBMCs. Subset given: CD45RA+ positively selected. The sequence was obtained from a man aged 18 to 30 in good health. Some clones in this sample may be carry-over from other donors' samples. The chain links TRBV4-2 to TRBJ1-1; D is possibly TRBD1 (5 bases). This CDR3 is CASSQDSRQGNTEAFF. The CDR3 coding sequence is TGTGCCAGCAGCCAAGATAGTCGTCAGGGAAACACTGAAGCTTTCTTT.